This note documents a single T cell receptor (beta chain) sequence. This sample is drawn from a study of cytomegalovirus exposure and HLA in healthy donors. Primers for the PCR totalled 60 Vbeta and 13 Jbeta. The repertoire was sequenced with immunoSEQ multiplex PCR; TCRdb's copy has only in-frame clones and lacks some. The sample shows approximately 190,000 clones, roughly 68% of them seen only once. The sample taken for sequencing was PBMCs. This TCR was recovered from a man aged 40-49 years in good health and CMV-seropositive.

This CDR3 is CASSLALRYEQYF. The CDR3 DNA reads TGTGCCAGCAGCCTCGCACTCCGCTACGAGCAGTACTTC. The V call is TRBV28, the J call TRBJ2-7, with no clear D. Germline-derived CDR1 and CDR2 are MDHEN and SYDVKM. This CDR3 spans 13 amino acids. V was clipped by 6 bases and J by 3 bases, with 12 bases between them.